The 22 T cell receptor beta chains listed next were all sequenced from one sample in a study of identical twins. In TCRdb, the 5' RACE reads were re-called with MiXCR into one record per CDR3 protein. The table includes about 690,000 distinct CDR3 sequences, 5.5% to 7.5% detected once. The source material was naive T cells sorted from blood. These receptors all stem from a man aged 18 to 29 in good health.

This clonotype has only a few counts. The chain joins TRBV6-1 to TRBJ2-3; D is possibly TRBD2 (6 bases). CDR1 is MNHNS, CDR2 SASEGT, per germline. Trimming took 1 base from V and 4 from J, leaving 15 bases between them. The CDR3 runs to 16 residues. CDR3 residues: CASSEVAVPSADTQYF. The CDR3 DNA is TGTGCCAGCAGTGAAGTAGCGGTCCCGTCGGCAGATACGCAGTATTTT.

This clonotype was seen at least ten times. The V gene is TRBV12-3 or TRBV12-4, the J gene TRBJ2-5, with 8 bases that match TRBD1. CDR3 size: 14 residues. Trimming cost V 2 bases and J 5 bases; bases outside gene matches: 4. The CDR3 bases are TGTGCCAGCAGTTTATCAGGGGGCGCGGAGACCCAGTACTTC. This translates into CASSLSGGAETQYF.

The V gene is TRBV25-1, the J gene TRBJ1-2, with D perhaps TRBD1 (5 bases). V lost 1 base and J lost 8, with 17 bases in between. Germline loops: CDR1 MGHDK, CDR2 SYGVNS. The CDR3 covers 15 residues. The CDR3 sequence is CASSEFMLDRGGYTF. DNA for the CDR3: TGTGCCAGCAGTGAATTTATGTTAGACAGAGGAGGCTACACCTTC.

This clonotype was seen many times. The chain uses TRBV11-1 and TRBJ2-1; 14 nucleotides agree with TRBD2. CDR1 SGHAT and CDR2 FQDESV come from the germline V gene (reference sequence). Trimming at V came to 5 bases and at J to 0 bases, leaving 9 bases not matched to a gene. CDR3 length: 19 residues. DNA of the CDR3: TGTGCCAGCAGCCGAGGACTAGCGGGAGGTACGAGCTCCTACAATGAGCAGTTCTTC. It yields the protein CASSRGLAGGTSSYNEQFF.

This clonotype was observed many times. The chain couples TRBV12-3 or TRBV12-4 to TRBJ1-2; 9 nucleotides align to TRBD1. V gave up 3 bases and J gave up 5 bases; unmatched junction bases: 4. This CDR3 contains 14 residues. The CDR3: CASSFSGTGYGYTF. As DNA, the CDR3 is TGTGCCAGCAGTTTTTCCGGGACAGGGTATGGCTACACCTTC.

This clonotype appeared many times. The CDR3 DNA is TGCAGTGCTAGAGATCAGTTCTTC. Encoded protein: CSARDQFF. The J gene is TRBJ2-1, the V gene TRBV20-1; no clear D gene. The CDR3 spans 8 residues. Trimming pared 0 bases from V and 13 bases from J, leaving 1 base between. Germline V gives CDR1 DFQATT, CDR2 SNEGSKA (reference sequence).

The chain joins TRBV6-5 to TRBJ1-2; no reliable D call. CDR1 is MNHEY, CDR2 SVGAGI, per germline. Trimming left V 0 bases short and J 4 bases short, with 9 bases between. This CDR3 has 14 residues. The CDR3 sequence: CASSYSVQTYGYTF. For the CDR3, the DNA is TGTGCCAGCAGTTACTCGGTACAGACCTATGGCTACACCTTC.

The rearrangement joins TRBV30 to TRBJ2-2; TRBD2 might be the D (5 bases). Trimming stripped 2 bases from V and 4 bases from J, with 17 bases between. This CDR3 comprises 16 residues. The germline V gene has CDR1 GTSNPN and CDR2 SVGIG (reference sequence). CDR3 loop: CAWSPLGGRRTGELFF. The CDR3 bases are TGTGCCTGGAGTCCGTTAGGAGGCAGACGCACCGGGGAGCTGTTTTTT.

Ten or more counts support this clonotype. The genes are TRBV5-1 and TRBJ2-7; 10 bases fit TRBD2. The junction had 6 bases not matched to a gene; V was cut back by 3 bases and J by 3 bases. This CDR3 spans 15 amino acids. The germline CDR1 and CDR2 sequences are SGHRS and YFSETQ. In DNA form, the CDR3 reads TGCGCCAGCAGCTCGGTCCCTAGCGGGGGCTACGAGCAGTACTTC. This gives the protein CASSSVPSGGYEQYF.

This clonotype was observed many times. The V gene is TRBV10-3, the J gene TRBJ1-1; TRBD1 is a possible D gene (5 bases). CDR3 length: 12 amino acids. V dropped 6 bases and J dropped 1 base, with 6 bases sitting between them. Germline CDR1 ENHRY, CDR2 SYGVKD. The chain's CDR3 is CAIRTANTEAFF. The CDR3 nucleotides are TGTGCCATCAGGACAGCGAACACTGAAGCTTTCTTT.

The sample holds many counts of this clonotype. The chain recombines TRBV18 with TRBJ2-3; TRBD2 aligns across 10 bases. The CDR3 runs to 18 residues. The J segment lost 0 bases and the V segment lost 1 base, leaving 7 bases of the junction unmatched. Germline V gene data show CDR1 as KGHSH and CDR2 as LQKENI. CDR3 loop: CASSPLRLAGASTDTQYF. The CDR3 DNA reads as TGTGCCAGCTCACCACTAAGGCTAGCGGGAGCAAGCACAGATACGCAGTATTTT. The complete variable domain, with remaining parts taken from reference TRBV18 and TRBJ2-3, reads NAGVMQNPRHLVRRRGQEARLRCSPMKGHSHVYWYRQLPEEGLKFMVYLQKENIIDESGMPKERFSAEFPKEGPSILRIQQVVRGDSAAYFCASSPLRLAGASTDTQYFGPGTRLTVL.

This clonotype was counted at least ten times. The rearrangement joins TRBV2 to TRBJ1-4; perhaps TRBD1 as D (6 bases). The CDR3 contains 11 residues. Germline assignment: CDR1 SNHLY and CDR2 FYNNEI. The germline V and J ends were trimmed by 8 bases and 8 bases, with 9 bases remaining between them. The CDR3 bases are TGTGCCAGCCTTAGGGGGGAAAAACTGTTTTTT. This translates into CASLRGEKLFF.

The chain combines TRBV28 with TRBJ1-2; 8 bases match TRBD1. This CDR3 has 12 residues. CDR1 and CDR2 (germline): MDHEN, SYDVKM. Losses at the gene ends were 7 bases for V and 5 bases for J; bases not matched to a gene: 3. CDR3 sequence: CASNRGDYGYTF. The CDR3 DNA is TGTGCCAGCAACAGGGGGGATTATGGCTACACCTTC.

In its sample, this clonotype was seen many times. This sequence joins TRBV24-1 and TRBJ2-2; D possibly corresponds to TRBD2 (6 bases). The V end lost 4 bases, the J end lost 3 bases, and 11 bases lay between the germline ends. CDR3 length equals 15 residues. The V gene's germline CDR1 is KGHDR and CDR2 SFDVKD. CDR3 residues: CATSDRIADTGELFF. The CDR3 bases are TGTGCCACCAGTGACCGTATAGCGGACACCGGGGAGCTGTTTTTT.

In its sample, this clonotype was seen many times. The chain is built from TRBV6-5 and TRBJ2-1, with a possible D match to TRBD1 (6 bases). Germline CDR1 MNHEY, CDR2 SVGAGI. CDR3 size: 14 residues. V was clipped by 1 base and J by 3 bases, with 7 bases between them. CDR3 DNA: TGTGCCAGCAGTTACTTGGGACACTACAATGAGCAGTTCTTC. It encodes CASSYLGHYNEQFF.

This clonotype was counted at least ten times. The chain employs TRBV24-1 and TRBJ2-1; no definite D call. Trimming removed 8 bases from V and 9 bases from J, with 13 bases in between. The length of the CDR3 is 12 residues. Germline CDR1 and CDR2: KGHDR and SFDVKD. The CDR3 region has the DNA TGTGCCACCAAGTCAGGCAGTGCTGAGCAGTTCTTC. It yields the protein CATKSGSAEQFF.

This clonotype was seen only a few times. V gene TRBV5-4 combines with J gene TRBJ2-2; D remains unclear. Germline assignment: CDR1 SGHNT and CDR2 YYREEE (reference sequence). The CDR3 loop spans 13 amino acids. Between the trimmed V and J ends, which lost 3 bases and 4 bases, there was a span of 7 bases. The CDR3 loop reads CASSSPSTGELFF. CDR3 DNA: TGTGCCAGCAGCTCTCCGAGCACCGGGGAGCTGTTTTTT.

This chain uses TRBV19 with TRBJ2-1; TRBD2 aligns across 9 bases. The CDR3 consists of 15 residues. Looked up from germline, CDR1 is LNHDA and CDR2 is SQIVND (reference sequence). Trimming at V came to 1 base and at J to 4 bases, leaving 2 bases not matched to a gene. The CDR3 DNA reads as TGTGCCAGTAGTATAGTAGCGGGAGCTTACAATGAGCAGTTCTTC. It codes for CASSIVAGAYNEQFF.

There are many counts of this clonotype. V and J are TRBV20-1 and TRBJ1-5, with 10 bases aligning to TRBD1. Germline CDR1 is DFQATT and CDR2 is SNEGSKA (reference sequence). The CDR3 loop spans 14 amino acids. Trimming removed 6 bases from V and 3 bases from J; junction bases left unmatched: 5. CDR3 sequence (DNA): TGCAGTGCAAGGGACAGGGGATTCAATCAGCCCCAGCATTTT. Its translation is CSARDRGFNQPQHF.

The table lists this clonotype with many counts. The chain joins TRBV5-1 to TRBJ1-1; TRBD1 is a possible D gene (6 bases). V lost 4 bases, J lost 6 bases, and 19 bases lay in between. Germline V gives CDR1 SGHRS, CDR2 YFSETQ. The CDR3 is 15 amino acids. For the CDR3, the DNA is TGCGCCAGCAGCCTGAAACAGGGCGCGAGGGCTGAAGCTTTCTTT. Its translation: CASSLKQGARAEAFF. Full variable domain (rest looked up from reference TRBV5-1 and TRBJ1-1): KAGVTQTPRYLIKTRGQQVTLSCSPISGHRSVSWYQQTPGQGLQFLFEYFSETQRNKGNFPGRFSGRQFSNSRSEMNVSTLELGDSALYLCASSLKQGARAEAFFGQGTRLTVV.

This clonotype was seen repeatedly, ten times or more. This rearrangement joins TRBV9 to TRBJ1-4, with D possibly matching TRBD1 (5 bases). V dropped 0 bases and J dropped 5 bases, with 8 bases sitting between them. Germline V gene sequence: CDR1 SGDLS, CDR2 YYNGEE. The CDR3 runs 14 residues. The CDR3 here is CASSVGGGNEKLFF. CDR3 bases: TGTGCCAGCAGCGTAGGGGGCGGGAATGAAAAACTGTTTTTT.

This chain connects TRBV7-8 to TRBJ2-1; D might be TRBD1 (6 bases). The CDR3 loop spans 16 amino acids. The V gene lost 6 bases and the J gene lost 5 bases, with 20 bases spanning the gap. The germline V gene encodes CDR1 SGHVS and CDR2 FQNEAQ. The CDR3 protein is CASRPRLPGDNNEQFF. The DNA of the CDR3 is TGTGCCAGCAGACCCCGGCTCCCAGGGGATAACAATGAGCAGTTCTTC.